The 18 T cell receptor beta chains presented below share a single source sample, sequenced in a study of shared clonotypes between healthy human individuals. Clones were sequenced by immunoSEQ multiplex PCR, and TCRdb holds only the in-frame ones, with some missing. The data hold about 590,000 clones, with around 95% observed a single time. CD45RO-negative, CCR7-selected cells formed the naive CD8 fraction, which excluded terminally differentiated effector memory CD45RA+ cells. The source material was naive CD8+ T cells sorted from blood. These receptor sequences come from a woman in her twenties or thirties in good health.

With regard to this clone: Different DNA sequences within this sample yield the same CDR3. The chain joins TRBV27 to TRBJ2-5; 15 bases are shared with TRBD2. The CDR3 covers 15 residues. V was pared by 5 bases and J by 5 bases, with 3 bases of the junction left unmatched. Germline loops: CDR1 MNHEY, CDR2 SMNVEV (reference sequence). The CDR3 reads CASSTGTSGRETQYF. The CDR3 DNA reads as TGTGCCAGCAGTACAGGGACTAGCGGGAGGGAGACCCAGTACTTC.

This chain links TRBV19 with TRBJ2-7; maybe TRBD1 (6 bases). With 9 bases removed from V and 3 bases from J, the gap between germline ends came to 18 bases. The germline gives CDR1 LNHDA, CDR2 SQIVND (reference sequence). The CDR3 has 14 amino acids. This CDR3 reads CASPRGSVNYEQYF. The CDR3 nucleotides are TGTGCCAGCCCTAGGGGGAGCGTCAACTACGAGCAGTACTTC.

CDR3: CSVEGAYNEQFF. For the CDR3, the DNA is TGCAGCGTTGAAGGAGCCTACAATGAGCAGTTCTTC. This chain links TRBV29-1 with TRBJ2-1, with D uncertain. Trimming took off 1 base at V and 2 bases at J, with 3 bases between the two ends. The CDR3 loop spans 12 amino acids. Germline values: CDR1 SQVTM, CDR2 ANQGSEA.

The CDR3: CSVEAPAVGAFF. CDR3 nucleotide sequence: TGCAGCGTTGAAGCACCGGCGGTAGGAGCTTTCTTT. The chain joins TRBV29-1 to TRBJ1-1; D unclear. The CDR3 is 12 residues long. The germline V gene has CDR1 SQVTM and CDR2 ANQGSEA. Trimming removed 1 base at V and 10 bases at J, with 13 bases between.

This clone was picked up one time. The genes are TRBV4-2 and TRBJ2-5; D unresolved. Trimming stripped 1 base from V and 2 bases from J, with 5 bases between. The CDR3 runs to 13 residues. Looked up from germline, CDR1 is LGHNA and CDR2 is YNFKEQ. The CDR3 DNA reads TGTGCCAGCAGCCAAGGGGGTCAAGAGACCCAGTACTTC. It encodes CASSQGGQETQYF.

This clone was detected a few times. At the DNA level, this CDR3 is encoded by other sequences in the same sample as well. The genes are TRBV5-4 and TRBJ2-7; D gene unclear. V was trimmed by 0 bases and J by 3 bases, leaving 1 base between them. Germline CDR1 and CDR2: SGHNT and YYREEE (reference sequence). This CDR3 is 11 amino acids long. The CDR3 DNA sequence: TGTGCCAGCAGCTTGGGCTACGAGCAGTACTTC. Its protein is CASSLGYEQYF.

A single count supports this clone. The chain uses TRBV28 and TRBJ2-7; possible D gene TRBD1, 5 bases. Per germline, CDR1 MDHEN and CDR2 SYDVKM. V gave up 1 base and J gave up 7 bases, with 14 bases separating them. This CDR3 has 14 amino acids. This CDR3 is CASSLSVKGREQYF. The CDR3, as DNA: TGTGCCAGCAGTTTATCTGTAAAGGGGCGGGAGCAGTACTTC. Filled out from reference TRBV28 and TRBJ2-7, the complete variable domain reads DVKVTQSSRYLVKRTGEKVFLECVQDMDHENMFWYRQDPGLGLRLIYFSYDVKMKEKGDIPEGYSVSREKKERFSLILESASTNQTSMYLCASSLSVKGREQYFGPGTRLTVT.

V and J are TRBV6-1 and TRBJ2-7; D not certain. CDR3 length: 12 amino acids. The germline gives CDR1 MNHNS, CDR2 SASEGT. The V and J ends lost 7 bases and 3 bases respectively, with 10 bases between them. The CDR3 coding sequence is TGTGCCAGCACCCCAGTGGGCTACGAGCAGTACTTC. As protein: CASTPVGYEQYF.

This sequence joins TRBV2 and TRBJ1-5, with 10 positions matching TRBD1. After removal of 7 bases from V and 3 bases from J, the junction contained 6 bases not matched to a gene. Germline V CDR1 and CDR2: SNHLY, FYNNEI. This CDR3 comprises 15 residues. CDR3 sequence (DNA): TGTGCCAGCAAGGAGGGACAGGGGAACAATCAGCCCCAGCATTTT. Protein product: CASKEGQGNNQPQHF.

The chain joins TRBV13 to TRBJ2-5, with TRBD2 matching 7 bases. The germline gives CDR1 PRHDT, CDR2 FYEKMQ (reference sequence). The CDR3 contains 13 residues. V lost 8 bases and J lost 1; bases outside the gene matches: 4. Written as DNA, the CDR3 is TGTGCCAGCGGGGGGGGAGCCCAAGAGACCCAGTACTTC. Translating it yields CASGGGAQETQYF.

This chain uses TRBV6-5 with TRBJ2-7; D ambiguous. The V gene's germline CDR1 is MNHEY and CDR2 SVGAGI. The CDR3 covers 16 residues. Trimming removed 2 bases from V and 2 bases from J, with 16 bases in between. For the CDR3, the DNA is TGTGCCAGCAGTTACGATCGCGCAGGCGCAACCTACGAGCAGTACTTC. It yields the protein CASSYDRAGATYEQYF.

The V gene is TRBV7-9, the J gene TRBJ2-7; TRBD1 might be the D (5 bases). V gave up 1 base and J gave up 3 bases, with 10 bases separating them. The germline CDR1 and CDR2 sequences are SEHNR and FQNEAQ (reference sequence). The CDR3 loop spans 14 amino acids. The chain's CDR3 is CASSLVGQFYEQYF. The DNA of the CDR3 is TGTGCCAGCAGCTTAGTGGGGCAGTTCTACGAGCAGTACTTC.

This clone has just one count. The chain employs TRBV2 and TRBJ2-1; D ambiguous. Germline V gene sequence: CDR1 SNHLY, CDR2 FYNNEI. Trimming removed 3 bases at V and 1 base at J, with 7 bases between. CDR3 length: 14 amino acids. The CDR3 here is CASSDGESYNEQFF. The CDR3 bases are TGTGCCAGCAGTGATGGCGAATCCTACAATGAGCAGTTCTTC. The whole variable domain, remainder taken from reference TRBV2 and TRBJ2-1, is EPEVTQTPSHQVTQMGQEVILRCVPISNHLYFYWYRQILGQKVEFLVSFYNNEISEKSEIFDDQFSVERPDGSNFTLKIRSTKLEDSAMYFCASSDGESYNEQFFGPGTRLTVL.

The chain uses TRBV6-1 and TRBJ2-7; no clear D. V gave up 5 bases and J gave up 4 bases, with 6 bases separating them. The CDR3 spans 11 residues. Germline CDR1 and CDR2: MNHNS and SASEGT. The CDR3 sequence: CASSYRYEQYF. The CDR3 coding sequence is TGTGCCAGCAGTTATAGGTACGAGCAGTACTTC.

The CDR3 DNA is TGTGCCAGCAGTTTCGTCCCACACTATGGCTACACCTTC. Translated, it gives CASSFVPHYGYTF. The V and J genes are TRBV27 and TRBJ1-2; D call uncertain. CDR1 MNHEY and CDR2 SMNVEV come from the germline V gene (reference sequence). The CDR3 is 13 residues long. The V end lost 3 bases, the J end lost 3 bases, and 8 bases lay between the germline ends.

The table lists this clone with a count of one. The rearrangement uses TRBV14 and TRBJ2-1; D remains ambiguous. The germline V gene has CDR1 SGHDN and CDR2 FVKESK. The CDR3 has 14 residues. V lost 3 bases, J lost 4 bases, and 10 bases lay in between. The CDR3 DNA reads as TGTGCCAGCAGCCATTCGTTCGGGTACAATGAGCAGTTCTTC. Protein product: CASSHSFGYNEQFF.

Here the CDR3 reads CASSHTGQGHEQYF. The CDR3 nucleotides read TGTGCCAGCAGCCACACGGGACAGGGCCACGAGCAGTACTTC. This sequence joins TRBV11-2 and TRBJ2-7; 9 bases align to TRBD1. Losses at the gene ends were 5 bases for V and 5 bases for J; bases not matched to a gene: 7. The length of the CDR3 is 14 residues. Looked up from germline, CDR1 is SGHAT and CDR2 is FQNNGV.

This CDR3 reads CASSLPGPQVGYEQYF. The CDR3 bases are TGTGCCAGCAGCTTACCCGGGCCACAGGTTGGGTACGAGCAGTACTTC. This sequence joins TRBV11-2 and TRBJ2-7; TRBD1 is a possible D gene (5 bases). Germline values: CDR1 SGHAT, CDR2 FQNNGV. The germline V and J ends were trimmed by 2 bases and 4 bases, with 18 bases remaining between them. The CDR3 covers 16 residues.